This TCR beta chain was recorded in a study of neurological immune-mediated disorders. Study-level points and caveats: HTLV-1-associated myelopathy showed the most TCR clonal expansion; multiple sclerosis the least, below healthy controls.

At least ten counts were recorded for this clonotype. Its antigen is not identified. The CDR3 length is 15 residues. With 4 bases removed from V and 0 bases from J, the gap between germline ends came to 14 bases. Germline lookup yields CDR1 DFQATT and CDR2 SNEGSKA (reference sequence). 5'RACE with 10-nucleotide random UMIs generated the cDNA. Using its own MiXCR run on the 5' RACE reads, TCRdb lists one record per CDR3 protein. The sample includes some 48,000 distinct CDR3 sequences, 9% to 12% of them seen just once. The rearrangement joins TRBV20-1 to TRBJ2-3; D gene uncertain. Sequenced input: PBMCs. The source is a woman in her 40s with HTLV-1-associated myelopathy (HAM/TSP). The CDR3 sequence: CSATPYRPSTDTQYF. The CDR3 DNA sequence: TGCAGTGCTACGCCTTACAGACCTAGCACAGATACGCAGTATTTT.